This record looks at one TCR beta chain sequence and its context. Its antigen is still unknown. These data originate in a study of blood T cells in healthy people across ages. Study-wide background: Per two T cells, template switching captured roughly one barcoded beta molecule.

Notes on the study in general: Naive and antigen-experienced cells were not separated, limiting conclusive comparison. Strong correlation was found linking TCR beta diversity to naive T cell percentage.

Germline-derived CDR1 and CDR2 are SGHAT and FQDESV (reference sequence). V lost 2 bases and J 2 bases, leaving 16 bases between the germline ends. This CDR3 is built from 16 residues. A sample-barcoded 5' primer and a J-beta primer mix were used in a second PCR of roughly 7 to 12 cycles. Each cDNA molecule received a tag from a template-switch adaptor that had 12 random nucleotides. TCRdb analysed the 5' RACE reads with MiXCR anew, one entry per CDR3 protein. The sample includes about 1 million distinct CDR3 sequences, more than 35% of them seen just once. The source material was blood. The source is a woman in her sixties in good health. The J gene is TRBJ2-7, the V gene TRBV11-1, with D uncertain. CDR3 nucleotides: TGTGCCAGCAGCTTAAACCTTGGTCAGGTCCCCTACGAGCAGTACTTC. Its translation is CASSLNLGQVPYEQYF. Full variable domain (outside the CDR3, taken from reference TRBV11-1 and TRBJ2-7): EAEVAQSPRYKITEKSQAVAFWCDPISGHATLYWYRQILGQGPELLVQFQDESVVDDSQLPKDRFSAERLKGVDSTLKIQPAELGDSAMYLCASSLNLGQVPYEQYFGPGTRLTVT.